This TCR beta chain was identified during a study of blood T cells in healthy people across ages. The germline V gene encodes CDR1 DFQATT and CDR2 SNEGSKA (reference sequence). The CDR3 length is 16 residues. Trimming at V came to 1 base and at J to 0 bases, leaving 6 bases not matched to a gene. The use of a sample-barcoded 5' primer and a J-beta primer mix characterized a second PCR of about 7 to 12 cycles. TCRdb re-analysed the 5' RACE reads in MiXCR, keeping a single row per CDR3 protein. The table lists roughly 720,000 distinct CDR3 sequences, 40% to 65% of them singletons. Broader study findings: Aged donors had fewer naive CD4+ cells and lower diversity than long-lived donors. Researchers deemed the diversity estimates from one million T cells underestimates.

Per-sample yields of isolated PBMCs were at least 7 million. This clonotype was seen more than once but under ten times. Its target is not known. The clonotype originates from an elderly man in good health. The chain uses TRBV20-1 and TRBJ2-5; 9 nucleotides agree with TRBD2. Source material: blood. The CDR3 protein is CSARVLAGGYQETQYF. The CDR3 DNA reads TGCAGTGCTAGAGTCCTGGCGGGAGGGTACCAAGAGACCCAGTACTTC.